This TCR beta chain was recovered during a study of cytomegalovirus exposure and HLA in healthy donors listed by TCRdb under 2017. General notes on the study: An earlier analysis of some 550 of the donors reported more than 250 Gb of sequence data and 117 million unique TCR beta sequences from 150 million to 200 million T cells. Roughly 320 gigabases of sequencing data and approximately 91 million unique TCR sequences made up an early release that covered roughly 670 HLA-typed donors. Of the roughly 420 genotyped donors, 75% to 85% were placed in the genetic ancestry cluster associated with self-reported Caucasian donors. The aim of the study was to test whether cataloging public T cell receptors could identify signatures of past pathogen exposure. The T cell repertoires of 666 subjects were profiled by immunosequencing and related to cytomegalovirus serostatus. Along with the roughly 700-subject first cohort, a separate validation cohort of over a hundred different subjects was used. High-throughput TCR immunosequencing, statistical association of individual TCRs with disease status, and machine learning were combined to predict cytomegalovirus infection status. In a later analysis, previously published TCR beta repertoires from roughly 710 donors were re-analyzed and high-resolution HLA genotyping was added so that TCR occurrence patterns could be studied. The later analysis used no new phenotypic data to find candidate immune exposures, relying instead on TCR beta sequences and their occurrence across donors. In an earlier analysis of a few hundred of the donors, high-throughput TCR beta sequencing was used to judge whether each TCR beta V gene segment behaved as functional or pseudogenic. Donor age, sex, ethnicity and CMV serostatus were collected together with the repertoire data. In a later genetic analysis, genome-wide SNP genotypes for about 55% of the 666 donors were used, and that subset was treated as a discovery cohort. All discovery cohort repertoires had been generated using a single sequencing platform. Both class I and class II loci were covered by HLA typing, at four-digit resolution. Typing coverage differed by locus: A, B, C, DRB1 and DQB1 were typed in about 620-630 donors, DQA1 in 500 to 550, DPA1 in nearly 610, and DPB1 in 450 to 480. Several DR-DQ haplotypes were treated as single units for association and clustering because of strong linkage in the cohort. Among roughly 400 genotyped donors of the cohort, an average of roughly 230,000 unique TCR beta nucleotide sequences was sequenced per donor, of which roughly 17% were non-productive.

This clone was counted a few times. The antigen this receptor binds is unknown. Base qualities are not at hand, and no much larger clone is one base apart. The research as a whole found: Several of the top co-occurrence clusters appeared to be linked to parvovirus B19, influenza, CMV and Epstein-Barr virus, according to a later analysis. In a later analysis, the rate of TCR association differed among HLA loci, with DRB1 alleles having the most associated TCRs and HLA-C alleles having the fewest. The only immune exposure information available for the cohort was CMV serostatus. Correlated functional status among segregating V segments might reflect linkage disequilibrium, but an unknown experimental factor could not be ruled out. Three of the identified cytomegalovirus-associated TCR beta chains were confirmed in vitro to be specific for cytomegalovirus antigens. At a false discovery rate of 0.05, a later analysis linked approximately 18,000 TCR beta sequences to specific HLA alleles. Because HLA typing was missing for some donors at each locus, association tests included only the typed subset. In a later genetic analysis, a missense DCLRE1C variant was associated with V-gene and J-gene trimming of TCR beta chains, and the association was replicated in an independent cohort. A cluster of highly shared sequence variants was judged likely to be a technical artifact of the sequencing pipeline. The earlier analysis of about 600 of the donors excluded approximately 17 rarely observed V segments, including chromosome 9 orphons, because counts were too low. The study gave a list of 150 to 200 TCR beta chains associated with cytomegalovirus. The classifier was reported to diagnose cytomegalovirus status with high specificity and sensitivity in both the original and validation cohorts. When HLA alleles, especially DR and DQ, strongly co-occurred, TCR associations were difficult to assign to individual alleles. A later genetic analysis reported fewer N-insertions in productive TCRs among donors in an Asian-associated ancestry cluster than the roughly 620-donor mean. A later analysis found that HLA-associated TCR beta chains were more clonally expanded and had lower generation probabilities than equally common non-associated chains. A later analysis found that most CMV-associated TCR beta chains appeared HLA-restricted, with HLA associations seemingly driven largely by CMV exposure. This cohort had only TCR beta chains sequenced, and the lack of alpha or paired-chain data limited which features could be detected. A further reported finding was that TCR beta sequences accurately predicted the HLA-A and HLA-B alleles for most subjects in the first cohort. Most TCR sequences were seen in very few donors, while some public TCRs were found in many individuals. The authors suggested that the approach could potentially be extended to other disease states and immunological phenotypes. In an earlier analysis of approximately 600 of the donors, most TCR beta V segments were observed in productive rearrangements about 87% or about 30% of the time, broadly matching IMGT annotations. Presence/absence analyses assumed roughly uniform sequencing depth across donors, an assumption that may not hold. The 87-base-pair reads could not distinguish some IMGT-functional V segments, including TRBV6-2 and TRBV6-3, so those segments were excluded.

V drops 0 bases and J drops 3 bases, leaving 14 bases in between. CDR1 and CDR2 are read off the germline V gene as MGHRA and YSYEKL. Inclusive of the bounding cysteine and phenylalanine, the CDR3 is 16 residues long. Left in the record is the CDR3 DNA by itself, 48 bases read in frame from the first base. The cohort was made up of roughly 670 healthy bone marrow donors. All cohort members were sampled while nominally healthy, although unrecorded immune exposures were likely present. The donor was CMV seronegative and was included in the group of around 320 seronegative cohort members. Every donor gave a peripheral blood sample, and the peripheral blood mononuclear cells from that sample were used for TCR beta sequencing. The Qiagen DNeasy Blood Extraction Kit was used to extract genomic DNA from the blood cell samples. The library relied on the immunoSEQ multiplex PCR assay. For the multiplex PCR, a mixture combining 60 forward primers for TCR Vbeta segments and 13 reverse primers for TCR Jbeta segments was used. A multiplex PCR assay on genomic DNA amplified the CDR3 region of rearranged TCR beta genes. Amplified TCR beta libraries were sequenced as 87-base-pair reads on the Illumina HiSeq System. In the original analysis: In a later analysis, tens of millions of unique TCR beta chains were counted across the roughly 610 repertoires, and roughly 10 million of these chains were shared by at least two donors. Raw reads were error-corrected and collapsed into unique sequences by a nearest-neighbor algorithm in which closely related sequences were merged to remove PCR and sequencing errors. To assign V, D and J gene segments, CDR3 sequences were aligned to IMGT reference sequences. For a sequence to be retained, at least a six-nucleotide match to both a V gene segment and a J gene segment was required. A rearrangement counted as productive if the CDR3 had no stop codons and remained in frame with V and J, and every other rearrangement counted as non-productive. Following IMGT convention, CDR3 was defined as the stretch from the second conserved V-encoded cysteine to the conserved J-encoded phenylalanine. In an earlier analysis of around 640 of the donors, sequences lacking an unambiguous match to a single V gene segment were excluded. In an earlier analysis of some 590 of the donors, V segments were called functional above 56.7% productive rearrangements and were called segregating when the between-donor standard deviation exceeded 5%. A statistical classification framework was built to diagnose cytomegalovirus status from the catalog of TCR beta chain sequences. V and J gene assignment, in a later analysis, came from comparing TCR nucleotide sequences with IMGT/GENE-DB human TR gene sequences. Using the TCRdist pipeline, a later analysis assigned CDR3 sequences along with most-parsimonious VDJ recombination scenarios. In a later analysis, each TCR beta chain was defined by its CDR3 amino acid sequence together with its V-gene family, and reads lacking a unique V-gene family were excluded. A later analysis removed nearly 600 highly shared, low-generation-probability nucleotide sequences to deal with suspected cross-contamination and a sequencing artifact. For each public chain, a later analysis derived a clonal expansion index from normalized ranks of inferred template counts within each repertoire. In a later analysis, generation probabilities were computed using a VDJ recombination model fitted to out-of-frame rearrangements, and the results were checked against IGoR. A later analysis scored TCR-TCR, TCR-HLA and TCR-CMV co-occurrence with hypergeometric tests, applying a repertoire-size bias correction to TCR pairs. To estimate false discovery rates, a later analysis permuted the HLA or CMV assignments 20 times. In a later analysis, co-occurring TCRs were grouped with DBSCAN, and TCRdist sequence similarity was added when clustering was performed within HLA-allele-positive subsets. Repertoires with fewer than 30,000 or more than 120,000 public chains were left out of co-occurrence clustering, as were roughly five repertoires with anomalous nucleotide sharing. As stored in TCRdb, this immuneACCESS dataset retains in-frame rearrangements with V and J assigned. A fraction of the clones does not appear; measured against another copy, unresolved V genes explain less than half of the discrepancy, and the remainder lacks a known reason. V, J and clone size reflect that table, while D and trimming were determined from the DNA. The sample has 130,000 or so clones on record, around 78% of them singletons. Clones ranked in the top ten supply 6.3% of the sample.

The receptor's source is a woman between 35 and 50 years old in good health and CMV-seronegative. Sequenced material: PBMCs. The rearrangement joined TRBV4-1 to TRBJ2-5; 6 matching bases give a weak D call of TRBD1. The DNA sequence is given as TGCGCCAGCAGCCAAGATACCCAGGGGCATAAAGAGACCCAGTACTTC. Its translation is CASSQDTQGHKETQYF.